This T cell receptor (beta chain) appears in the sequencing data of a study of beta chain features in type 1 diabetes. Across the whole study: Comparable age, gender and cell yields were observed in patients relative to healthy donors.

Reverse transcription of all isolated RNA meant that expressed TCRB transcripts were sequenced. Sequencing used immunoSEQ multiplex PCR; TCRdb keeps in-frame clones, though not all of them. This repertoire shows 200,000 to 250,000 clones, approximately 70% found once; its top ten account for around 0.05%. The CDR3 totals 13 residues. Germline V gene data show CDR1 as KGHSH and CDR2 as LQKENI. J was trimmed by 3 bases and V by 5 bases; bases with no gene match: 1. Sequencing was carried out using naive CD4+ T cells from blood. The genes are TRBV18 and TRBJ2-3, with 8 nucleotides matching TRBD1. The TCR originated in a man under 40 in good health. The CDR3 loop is CASSRQGTDTQYF. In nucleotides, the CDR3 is TGTGCCAGCTCAAGACAGGGGACAGATACGCAGTATTTT.